The entry that follows covers one T cell receptor beta chain sequence. Its antigen is not identified. The source of the sample is a study of cytomegalovirus exposure and HLA in healthy donors. With 60 Vbeta and 13 Jbeta primers, the PCR was carried out. The assay was immunoSEQ multiplex PCR, and TCRdb's table has in-frame clones only and misses some. The sample holds 100,000 to 150,000 clones, 73% seen once. At the time of sampling, donors were nominally healthy, though unrecorded immune exposures were likely. The V end was cut by 2 bases, the J end by 5 bases, with 6 bases between. The CDR3 is 12 amino acids. Germline V gene sequence: CDR1 MNHEY, CDR2 SVGAGI. Study results and caveats: Reports credit the classifier with highly specific, highly sensitive diagnosis of cytomegalovirus status. In a later analysis, productive TCRs from donors in an Asian-associated ancestry cluster reportedly carried fewer N-insertions than the cohort mean.

This receptor was taken from a man aged 60 to 69 in good health and CMV-seropositive. The chain uses TRBV6-5 and TRBJ2-5; weak D call: TRBD1 (6 bases). Sequencing was performed on PBMCs. This CDR3 is CASSYRGETQYF. The CDR3 coding sequence is TGTGCCAGCAGTTACAGGGGGGAGACCCAGTACTTC.